One sample yielded the 26 T cell receptor beta chains listed below, sequenced in a study of prognosis after radiotherapy for stage I lung cancer (dated by TCRdb to about 2021). Sequencing instrument: Illumina HiSeq 3000. Two rounds of multiplex PCR were used to amplify the TCR beta CDR3 region from genomic DNA. The first PCR round used primers specific to each TRBV and TRBJ gene, and the primer sequences were filed in Chinese patent CN105087789A. The raw public reads went through TCRdb reprocessing: fastp at Q25, MiXCR clone calling, in-frame beta chains kept. Each entry is one CDR3 protein sequence, shown with its most common DNA and genes. This sample holds about 13,000 distinct CDR3 sequences; about 27% were observed only once. The top ten clonotypes cover less than 14% of the sample. The sequences come from PBMCs, collected before or after stereotactic body radiation therapy (not recorded which). Receptors were obtained from a donor over 45 with non-small cell lung cancer.

This clonotype came up many times. The gene calls are TRBV20-1 and TRBJ2-5; D uncertain. The germline V and J ends were trimmed by 0 bases and 7 bases, with 6 bases remaining between them. CDR1 DFQATT and CDR2 SNEGSKA come from the germline V gene (reference sequence). This CDR3 contains 11 residues. The CDR3 DNA is TGCAGTGCTAGAGAGGTCGGGACCCAGTACTTC. It is translated as CSAREVGTQYF.

This clonotype was seen ten or more times. The CDR3 DNA is TGCGCCAGCAGCTTGGGCGGGGCAGGCACCGGGGAGCTGTTTTTT. Translation: CASSLGGAGTGELFF. The J gene is TRBJ2-2, the V gene TRBV5-1, with a possible D match to TRBD2 (6 bases). Trimming left V 0 bases short and J 4 bases short, with 10 bases between. Germline V CDR1 and CDR2: SGHRS, YFSETQ. The CDR3 has 15 residues. Supplemented by reference TRBV5-1 and TRBJ2-2, the full variable domain reads KAGVTQTPRYLIKTRGQQVTLSCSPISGHRSVSWYQQTPGQGLQFLFEYFSETQRNKGNFPGRFSGRQFSNSRSEMNVSTLELGDSALYLCASSLGGAGTGELFFGEGSRLTVL.

This clonotype was counted once. The CDR3 DNA reads TGTGCCACCATCGGTGGTAGCGGGAGCTACGAGCAGTACTTC. Its translation is CATIGGSGSYEQYF. The chain employs TRBV9 and TRBJ2-7; TRBD2 matches 9 bases. The germline gives CDR1 SGDLS, CDR2 YYNGEE. J gave up 3 bases and V 9 bases, and 10 bases lay outside the gene matches. The CDR3 loop spans 14 amino acids.

This clonotype was counted ten times or more. V and J are TRBV19 and TRBJ2-1; a possible D gene is TRBD2 (6 bases). The CDR3 has 15 residues. Germline CDR1 reads LNHDA; CDR2 reads SQIVND (reference sequence). Trimming pared 5 bases from V and 0 bases from J, leaving 11 bases between. Here the CDR3 DNA reads TGTGCCAGTAGTGAGGATAGCGGCTCCTACAATGAGCAGTTCTTC. Its protein product is CASSEDSGSYNEQFF.

This clonotype showed up many times. The chain recombines TRBV20-1 with TRBJ2-1, with 7 bases that match TRBD2. The V gene end was trimmed by 3 bases and the J gene end by 0 bases; junction bases not matched to a gene: 11. The V gene's germline CDR1 is DFQATT and CDR2 SNEGSKA (reference sequence). The CDR3 is 17 residues long. The CDR3 coding sequence is TGCAGTGCTAGTCCGCTAGCGGATGCGAGCTCCTACAATGAGCAGTTCTTC. This encodes CSASPLADASSYNEQFF.

V gene TRBV27 combines with J gene TRBJ2-3; D not certain. CDR1 MNHEY and CDR2 SMNVEV come from the germline V gene (reference sequence). The CDR3 spans 13 residues. The germline V and J ends were trimmed by 8 bases and 1 base, with 10 bases remaining between them. CDR3 sequence (DNA): TGTGCCAGCCGGTCACGCGGCACAGATACGCAGTATTTT. Its translation: CASRSRGTDTQYF.

This clonotype was picked up many times. The CDR3: CASSLRGLAGEVLYEQYF. The CDR3 nucleotides are TGTGCCAGCAGCTTACGGGGACTAGCGGGAGAAGTTTTGTACGAGCAGTACTTC. The chain uses TRBV7-2 and TRBJ2-7; TRBD2 aligns across 14 bases. V trimming: 2 bases; J trimming: 4 bases; junction bases outside the gene matches: 10. Germline CDR1 is SGHTA and CDR2 is FQGNSA. CDR3 length: 18 amino acids.

This clonotype was picked up many times. A much larger clone differs from this one at a single base, so this may be a read error. V is TRBV28 and J is TRBJ2-1, with 13 bases aligning to TRBD2. This CDR3 is built from 12 residues. Germline CDR1 reads MDHEN; CDR2 reads SYDVKM. The CDR3 bases are TGTGCCAGCAGACCGACTAGCGGGAGGCAGCTCTTC. This gives the protein CASRPTSGRQLF.

This clonotype was counted at least ten times. This sequence joins TRBV4-1 and TRBJ2-5, with 7 bases matching TRBD1. Trimming at V came to 0 bases and at J to 7 bases, leaving 14 bases not matched to a gene. Germline V gene data show CDR1 as MGHRA and CDR2 as YSYEKL. The length of the CDR3 is 17 residues. This chain's CDR3 is CASSQEGPTGHRRTQYF. CDR3 DNA: TGCGCCAGCAGCCAAGAAGGGCCGACAGGGCACCGTCGGACCCAGTACTTC.

This clonotype was picked up many times. A much bigger clone sits one base away, suggesting this may be a read error. The chain joins TRBV5-1 to TRBJ1-2; D is uncertain. CDR3 length equals 14 residues. Germline assignment: CDR1 SGHRS and CDR2 YFSETQ. CDR3 sequence (DNA): TGCGCCAGCAGCTTGGGAGGGTCTAACTATGACTACACCTTC. Its protein is CASSLGGSNYDYTF.

In this sample, this clonotype turned up many times. The rearrangement joins TRBV28 to TRBJ1-3, with TRBD1 as a possible D gene (5 bases). V shed 0 bases and J shed 6 bases, with 9 bases lying between them. In germline, CDR1 is MDHEN, CDR2 SYDVKM. The CDR3 is 14 residues long. The CDR3 loop is CASSLWSGANTIYF. CDR3 in DNA: TGTGCCAGCAGTTTATGGTCCGGGGCAAACACCATATATTTT.

This clonotype was observed a few times. A read error is possible here, since a much larger clone lies one base away. The rearrangement links TRBV6-1 to TRBJ2-5; a possible D gene is TRBD2 (5 bases). Germline CDR1 MNHNS, CDR2 SASEGT. The CDR3 has 14 amino acids. V lost 11 bases and J lost 6, with 22 bases in between. CDR3 sequence: CAAAPLSGWQTQYF. In nucleotides, the CDR3 is TGTGCCGCAGCTCCACTAAGCGGCTGGCAGACCCAGTACTTC.

This clonotype was counted ten times or more. The V gene is TRBV11-3, the J gene TRBJ1-4, with unresolved D. V was trimmed by 5 bases and J by 11 bases, leaving 27 bases between them. CDR1 and CDR2 from the germline V gene are SGHNT and YENEEA. This CDR3 has 17 amino acids. The CDR3 bases are TGTGCCAGCAGCCCAGCTGGCAGCCAACCCACCCGTCGGAAACTGTTTTTT. Encoded protein: CASSPAGSQPTRRKLFF. Supplemented by reference TRBV11-3 and TRBJ1-4, the full variable domain reads EAGVVQSPRYKIIEKKQPVAFWCNPISGHNTLYWYLQNLGQGPELLIRYENEEAVDDSQLPKDRFSAERLKGVDSTLKIQPAELGDSAVYLCASSPAGSQPTRRKLFFGSGTQLSVL.

This clonotype was counted ten times or more. The CDR3 region is CASSPRRTFGTEAFF. DNA of the CDR3: TGTGCCAGCAGCCCCCGACGGACTTTTGGCACTGAAGCTTTCTTT. The chain carries TRBV3-1 and TRBJ1-1; D unresolved. The CDR3 consists of 15 residues. From germline, CDR1 is LGHDT and CDR2 YNNKEL (reference sequence). Deletions cut 4 bases from V and 4 bases from J, with 16 bases between.

This clonotype was found many times. The rearrangement joins TRBV9 to TRBJ1-1; D uncertain. Germline CDR1 is SGDLS and CDR2 is YYNGEE. V was clipped by 3 bases and J by 2 bases, with 5 bases between them. The CDR3 is 12 amino acids. This CDR3 reads CASSADNTEAFF. As DNA, the CDR3 is TGTGCCAGCAGCGCCGACAACACTGAAGCTTTCTTT.

This clonotype was seen at least ten times. This chain connects TRBV6-1 to TRBJ1-4; 8 nucleotides agree with TRBD1. Germline CDR1 is MNHNS and CDR2 is SASEGT. The CDR3 length is 15 residues. Losses at the gene ends were 3 bases for V and 0 bases for J; bases not matched to a gene: 0. The CDR3 region is CASSETGATNEKLFF. The CDR3 bases are TGTGCCAGCAGTGAGACAGGGGCAACTAATGAAAAACTGTTTTTT.

This clonotype has ten or more counts. This chain uses TRBV19 with TRBJ2-1; TRBD2 might be the D (5 bases). The CDR3 is 14 amino acids. Germline loops: CDR1 LNHDA, CDR2 SQIVND (reference sequence). Trimming pared 7 bases from V and 9 bases from J, leaving 19 bases between. The CDR3 region has the DNA TGTGCCAGTACTAGCTTTGGTAGCGCGAGTGAGCAGTTCTTC. It is translated as CASTSFGSASEQFF. Combining the CDR3 with reference TRBV19 and TRBJ2-1 gives the whole variable domain DGGITQSPKYLFRKEGQNVTLSCEQNLNHDAMYWYRQDPGQGLRLIYYSQIVNDFQKGDIAEGYSVSREKKESFPLTVTSAQKNPTAFYLCASTSFGSASEQFFGPGTRLTVL.

By its share, this clonotype is medium-sized. The CDR3 nucleotides read TGTGCCAGCAGTTATATTGTGGATTCACCCCTCCACTTT. Translated, it gives CASSYIVDSPLHF. This chain connects TRBV28 to TRBJ1-6, with unresolved D. The germline CDR1 and CDR2 sequences are MDHEN and SYDVKM. CDR3 length equals 13 residues. Trimming cost V 4 bases and J 8 bases, with 9 bases left between them.

Concerning this clonotype itself: One end of the junction fails to match germline, which may point to a read error. The V and J genes are TRBV28 and TRBJ2-7, with a weak D call TRBD1 (5 bases). From germline, CDR1 is MDHEN and CDR2 SYDVKM. The CDR3 length is 13 residues. This CDR3 is CASEQADQFEHYF. CDR3 coding DNA: TGTGCCAGCGAACAGGCCGACCAGTTCGAGCATTACTTC.

This clonotype has just a few counts. Given a far larger clone just one base away, this is likely a sequencing read error. The CDR3 DNA reads as TGTGCCTGCAGCCTCGGGGACATAACAGATACGCAGTATTTT. Its translation: CACSLGDITDTQYF. J is TRBJ2-3 and V is TRBV7-2; D may be TRBD1 (6 bases). Germline V gene lookup returns CDR1 SGHTA and CDR2 FQGNSA. The CDR3 consists of 14 residues.

With regard to this clonotype: This is likely an artifact of a read error, given a far larger clone one base away. The genes are TRBV28 and TRBJ1-5, with D unresolved. V lost 5 bases, J lost 3 bases, and 14 bases lay in between. The length of the CDR3 is 15 residues. Per germline, CDR1 MDHEN and CDR2 SYDVKM. The CDR3 loop reads CASSDQEVFNQPQHF. CDR3 nucleotide sequence: TGTGCCAGCAGTGATCAAGAGGTTTTCAATCAGCCCCAGCATTTT.

This clonotype showed up many times. The genes are TRBV28 and TRBJ1-4; D is unresolved. CDR3 length: 16 amino acids. From germline, CDR1 is MDHEN and CDR2 SYDVKM. V was cut by 3 bases and J by 0 bases, with 11 bases left in between. The CDR3 sequence is CASSLGRVATNEKLFF. The DNA for the CDR3 is TGTGCCAGCAGTTTGGGAAGGGTAGCAACTAATGAAAAACTGTTTTTT.

The rearrangement links TRBV11-2 to TRBJ2-2, with D perhaps matching TRBD1 or TRBD2 (5 bases each). The CDR3 runs 17 residues. Germline V gene data show CDR1 as SGHAT and CDR2 as FQNNGV. Trimming removed 4 bases from V and 4 bases from J, with 19 bases in between. CDR3 coding DNA: TGTGCCAGCAGCTACTCGACTGCCGGGGCGGGCACCGGGGAGCTGTTTTTT. Its protein product is CASSYSTAGAGTGELFF.

This clonotype is medium-sized within its sample. The chain recombines TRBV20-1 with TRBJ1-1, with 7 bases lining up with TRBD1. V was clipped by 0 bases and J by 5 bases; unmatched bases: 3. CDR3 length: 13 residues. The germline V gene encodes CDR1 DFQATT and CDR2 SNEGSKA (reference sequence). CDR3 residues: CSAREIQGTEAFF. CDR3 in DNA: TGCAGTGCTAGAGAAATACAGGGGACTGAAGCTTTCTTT.

This clonotype has at least ten counts. This chain joins TRBV28 and TRBJ2-4, with TRBD1 identical over 8 bases. Trimming cost V 6 bases and J 0 bases; bases outside gene matches: 7. The CDR3 is 16 amino acids. Germline loops: CDR1 MDHEN, CDR2 SYDVKM. CDR3 sequence reads: CASRPGQGIAKNIQYF. The CDR3 DNA is TGTGCCAGCAGACCAGGACAGGGAATAGCCAAAAACATTCAGTACTTC. The full variable domain, completed using reference TRBV28 and TRBJ2-4, is DVKVTQSSRYLVKRTGEKVFLECVQDMDHENMFWYRQDPGLGLRLIYFSYDVKMKEKGDIPEGYSVSREKKERFSLILESASTNQTSMYLCASRPGQGIAKNIQYFGAGTRLSVL.

Turning to this clonotype: A much larger clone differs by one base, so this may be a read error. V is TRBV7-8 and J is TRBJ2-1; 11 bases map to TRBD2. J was trimmed by 9 bases and V by 4 bases; bases with no gene match: 11. The CDR3 extends over 16 amino acids. CDR1 and CDR2 from the germline V gene are SGHVS and FQNEAQ. The CDR3 DNA sequence: TGTGCCAGCAGCTCTATGGTACTAGCGGGAGTATTTGAGCAGTTCTTC. Amino acid sequence: CASSSMVLAGVFEQFF.